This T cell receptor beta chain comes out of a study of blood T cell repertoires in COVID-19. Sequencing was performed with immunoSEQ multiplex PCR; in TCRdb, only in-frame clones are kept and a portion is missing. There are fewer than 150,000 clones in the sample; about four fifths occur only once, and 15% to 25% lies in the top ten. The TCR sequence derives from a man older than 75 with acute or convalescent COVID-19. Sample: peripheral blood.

CDR3 DNA: TGTGCCAGCAGCTCTTACAGGGCTGGGGCCAACGTCCTGACTTTC. Its translation: CASSSYRAGANVLTF. The genes are TRBV9 and TRBJ2-6; D possibly corresponds to TRBD1 (6 bases). V gave up 4 bases and J gave up 2 bases, with 10 bases separating them. There are 15 residues in the CDR3. Looked up from germline, CDR1 is SGDLS and CDR2 is YYNGEE.